This TCR beta chain was recovered during a study of blood T cell repertoires in COVID-19. Study-level background: Collection of acute and convalescent COVID-19 samples took place in the United States, Italy and Spain. T cells, B-cell-depleted T cells, or PBMCs provided the cDNA or gDNA that served as material.

V lost 2 bases, J lost 4 bases, and 18 bases lay in between. Looked up from germline, CDR1 is SGDLS and CDR2 is YYNGEE. This CDR3 has 17 residues. Clones were read by immunoSEQ multiplex PCR, and TCRdb kept only the in-frame ones, dropping some. The repertoire includes tens of thousands of clones, approximately 84% of them detected once, and roughly 25% sits in the top ten. The chain uses TRBV9 and TRBJ2-2; D is perhaps TRBD2 (7 bases). This receptor was identified in a man at least 80 years old with active or convalescent COVID-19. Sequencing was performed on peripheral blood. The CDR3 DNA reads TGTGCCAGCAGCGTGAGGGGGGGCAGCTGGTCCACCGGGGAGCTGTTTTTT. Translating it yields CASSVRGGSWSTGELFF.